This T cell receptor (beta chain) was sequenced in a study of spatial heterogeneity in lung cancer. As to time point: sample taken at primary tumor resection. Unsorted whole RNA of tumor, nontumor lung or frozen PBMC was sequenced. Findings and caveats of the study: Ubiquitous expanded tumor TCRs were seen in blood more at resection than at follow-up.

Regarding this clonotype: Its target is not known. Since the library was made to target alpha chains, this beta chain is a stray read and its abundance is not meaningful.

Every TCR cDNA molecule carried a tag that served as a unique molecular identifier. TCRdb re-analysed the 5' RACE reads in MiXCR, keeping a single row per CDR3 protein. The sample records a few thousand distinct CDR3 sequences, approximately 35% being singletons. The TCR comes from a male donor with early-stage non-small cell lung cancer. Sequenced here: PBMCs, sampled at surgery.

The DNA of the CDR3 is TGTGCCAGCAGAATAACCCATATGACATCATACAATGAGCAGTTCTTC. Translated: CASRITHMTSYNEQFF. The chain combines TRBV28 with TRBJ2-1; no firm D call. The CDR3 totals 16 residues. CDR1 and CDR2 from the germline V gene are MDHEN and SYDVKM. Trimming shortened V by 6 bases and J by 4 bases, and 19 bases separated the two germline ends.